This T cell receptor (beta chain) was profiled in a study of CD8 T cells in ankylosing spondylitis. Findings and caveats of the study: Disease-associated clonotypes exhibited CD8+ identity and were relatively infrequent in peripheral blood. Apparently characteristic of ankylosing spondylitis blood was a TCR beta motif (fewer than ten highly homologous variants).

TCRdb reanalysed the 5' RACE reads using MiXCR and keeps one entry per CDR3 protein. This sample yields 500,000 to 650,000 distinct CDR3 sequences, of which approximately 5% are seen a single time; around 3.4% belongs to the top ten. The CDR3 contains 13 residues. Per germline, CDR1 LGHNA and CDR2 YSLEER. Trimming left V 6 bases short and J 2 bases short, with 8 bases between. This clonotype has ten or more counts. What it recognizes is unknown. The material sequenced was blood, either unsorted or a sorted T cell fraction (not recorded which). The V gene is TRBV4-3, the J gene TRBJ1-3; D call uncertain. This TCR was recovered from a male donor with ankylosing spondylitis. The CDR3 DNA sequence: TGCGCCAGCAGAATGGTGGCTGGAAACACCATATATTTT. Its protein product is CASRMVAGNTIYF.